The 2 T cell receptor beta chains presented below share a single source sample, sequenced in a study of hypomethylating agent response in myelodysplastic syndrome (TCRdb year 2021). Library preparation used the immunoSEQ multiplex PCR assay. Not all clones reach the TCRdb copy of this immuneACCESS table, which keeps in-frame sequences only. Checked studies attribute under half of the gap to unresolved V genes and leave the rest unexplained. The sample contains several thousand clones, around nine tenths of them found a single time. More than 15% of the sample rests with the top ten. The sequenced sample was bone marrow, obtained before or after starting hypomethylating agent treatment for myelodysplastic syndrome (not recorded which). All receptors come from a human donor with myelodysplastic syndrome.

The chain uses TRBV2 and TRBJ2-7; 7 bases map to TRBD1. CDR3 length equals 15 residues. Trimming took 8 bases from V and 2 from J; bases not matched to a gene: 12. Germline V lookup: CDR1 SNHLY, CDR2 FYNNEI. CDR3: CASYRPGTETYEQYF. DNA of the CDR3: TGTGCCAGCTACCGACCCGGGACAGAGACCTACGAGCAGTACTTC.

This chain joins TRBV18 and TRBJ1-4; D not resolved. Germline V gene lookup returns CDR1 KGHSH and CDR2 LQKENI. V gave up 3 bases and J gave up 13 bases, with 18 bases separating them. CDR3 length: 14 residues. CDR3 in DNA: TGTGCCAGCTCACCTTTGCCCGAACAAGAGAGACTGTTTTTT. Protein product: CASSPLPEQERLFF.